This is a list of T cell receptor beta chains from one sample in a study of shared clonotypes between healthy human individuals. The protocol was immunoSEQ multiplex PCR, while the TCRdb copy is restricted to in-frame clones and leaves out a portion. The repertoire has about 600,000 clones, around 76% of them found once; the top ten carry approximately 12%. Sequenced input: PBMCs. The receptors shown here come from a middle-aged woman in good health. Some clones in this sample may be carry-over from other donors' samples. CDR3s include the opening cysteine and the closing phenylalanine or tryptophan. Each record gives: D gene, J gene, V gene, clone size, CDR3 protein, CDR3 DNA. D genes are given only for firm matches. Expanded clones get a size class; other rows say once, few or many, or leave the size out.

d_gene: -
j_gene: TRBJ1-2
v_gene: TRBV28
abundance: -
CDR3aa: CASSGGNRNYGYTF
CDR3nt: TGTGCCAGCAGCGGCGGGAACAGAAACTATGGCTACACCTTC

d_gene: -
j_gene: TRBJ1-2
v_gene: TRBV11-2
abundance: -
CDR3aa: CASSQGPYGYTF
CDR3nt: TGTGCCAGCAGCCAAGGCCCCTATGGCTACACCTTC

d_gene: TRBD2
j_gene: TRBJ2-7
v_gene: TRBV15
abundance: once
CDR3aa: CATSRVTSGTREQYF
CDR3nt: TGTGCCACCAGCAGAGTTACTAGCGGGACCCGCGAGCAGTACTTC

d_gene: -
j_gene: TRBJ1-5
v_gene: TRBV10-1
abundance: -
CDR3aa: CASSGPWTSSNQPQHF
CDR3nt: TGCGCCAGCAGTGGCCCCTGGACAAGTAGCAATCAGCCCCAGCATTTT

d_gene: -
j_gene: TRBJ2-1
v_gene: TRBV14
abundance: many
CDR3aa: CASSRDLDEQFF
CDR3nt: TGTGCCAGCAGCCGCGACCTGGATGAGCAGTTCTTC

d_gene: -
j_gene: TRBJ1-2
v_gene: TRBV28
abundance: -
CDR3aa: CASSAGTIGYTF
CDR3nt: TGTGCCAGCAGTGCCGGAACCATAGGCTACACCTTC

d_gene: -
j_gene: TRBJ2-3
v_gene: TRBV27
abundance: -
CDR3aa: CASSEGSTDTQYF
CDR3nt: TGTGCCAGCAGTGAGGGTTCCACAGATACGCAGTATTTT

d_gene: -
j_gene: TRBJ1-4
v_gene: TRBV10-2
abundance: -
CDR3aa: CASSERTANGKLFF
CDR3nt: TGCGCCAGCAGTGAACGGACAGCTAATGGAAAACTGTTTTTT

d_gene: -
j_gene: TRBJ2-6
v_gene: TRBV6-6
abundance: -
CDR3aa: CASSYSGSGANVLTF
CDR3nt: TGTGCCAGCAGTTACTCTGGGTCTGGGGCCAACGTCCTGACTTTC

d_gene: TRBD1
j_gene: TRBJ2-3
v_gene: TRBV11-2
abundance: few
CDR3aa: CASSVGTGSFTDTQYF
CDR3nt: TGTGCCAGCAGCGTAGGGACAGGGTCCTTCACAGATACGCAGTATTTT

d_gene: -
j_gene: TRBJ1-4
v_gene: TRBV18
abundance: -
CDR3aa: CASSPRGSTDEKLFF
CDR3nt: TGTGCCAGCTCACCACGGGGCAGCACCGATGAAAAACTGTTTTTT

d_gene: -
j_gene: TRBJ2-7
v_gene: TRBV6-5
abundance: -
CDR3aa: CASSRGPTVYEQYF
CDR3nt: TGTGCCAGCAGCAGGGGACCGACAGTCTACGAGCAGTACTTC

d_gene: TRBD1
j_gene: TRBJ2-7
v_gene: TRBV9
abundance: -
CDR3aa: CASSGQGYEQYF
CDR3nt: TGTGCCAGCAGCGGACAGGGGTACGAGCAGTACTTC

d_gene: TRBD1
j_gene: TRBJ1-5
v_gene: TRBV27
abundance: -
CDR3aa: CASSSLKGQENQPQHF
CDR3nt: TGTGCCAGCAGTTCCCTAAAAGGACAGGAGAATCAGCCCCAGCATTTT

d_gene: -
j_gene: TRBJ1-2
v_gene: TRBV4-3
abundance: few
CDR3aa: CASSPGRANYGYTF
CDR3nt: TGCGCCAGCAGCCCCGGCCGGGCCAACTATGGCTACACCTTC

d_gene: -
j_gene: TRBJ1-1
v_gene: TRBV29-1
abundance: -
CDR3aa: CSVDASTEAFF
CDR3nt: TGCAGCGTTGACGCTTCGACTGAAGCTTTCTTT

d_gene: -
j_gene: TRBJ2-7
v_gene: TRBV7-2
abundance: -
CDR3aa: CASSPLGLPTEQYF
CDR3nt: TGTGCCAGCAGCCCCCTGGGTTTACCGACCGAGCAGTACTTC

d_gene: -
j_gene: TRBJ2-3
v_gene: TRBV18
abundance: -
CDR3aa: CASSPPVGSTDTQYF
CDR3nt: TGTGCCAGCTCACCACCCGTGGGCAGCACAGATACGCAGTATTTT

d_gene: -
j_gene: TRBJ1-2
v_gene: TRBV28
abundance: -
CDR3aa: CASNSRDVGYTF
CDR3nt: TGTGCCAGCAATAGCAGGGATGTTGGCTACACCTTC

d_gene: -
j_gene: TRBJ2-1
v_gene: TRBV27
abundance: -
CDR3aa: CASSLRTSNEQFF
CDR3nt: TGTGCCAGCAGTTTACGTACTAGCAATGAGCAGTTCTTC

d_gene: -
j_gene: TRBJ2-5
v_gene: TRBV18
abundance: -
CDR3aa: CASSATPETQYF
CDR3nt: TGTGCCAGCTCAGCGACCCCGGAGACCCAGTACTTC

d_gene: -
j_gene: TRBJ1-3
v_gene: TRBV30
abundance: -
CDR3aa: CAWSVVGRGAGGNTIYF
CDR3nt: TGTGCCTGGAGTGTAGTAGGTCGGGGGGCAGGTGGAAACACCATATATTTT

d_gene: TRBD2
j_gene: TRBJ2-3
v_gene: TRBV7-6
abundance: -
CDR3aa: CASSTSVAGAGYTQYF
CDR3nt: TGTGCCAGCAGCACTAGCGTAGCGGGAGCAGGATATACGCAGTATTTT

d_gene: TRBD2
j_gene: TRBJ2-7
v_gene: TRBV7-9
abundance: -
CDR3aa: CASSLPGTSGSYEQYF
CDR3nt: TGTGCCAGCAGCCTCCCCGGGACTAGCGGGAGTTACGAGCAGTACTTC

d_gene: -
j_gene: TRBJ2-3
v_gene: TRBV28
abundance: -
CDR3aa: CASSLVPNRPDTQYF
CDR3nt: TGTGCCAGCAGTTTAGTCCCAAACCGCCCAGATACGCAGTATTTT

d_gene: -
j_gene: TRBJ2-7
v_gene: TRBV6-5
abundance: -
CDR3aa: CASSLTSDSYTEQYF
CDR3nt: TGTGCCAGCAGCCTTACCTCTGACTCCTATACCGAGCAGTACTTC

d_gene: -
j_gene: TRBJ2-2
v_gene: TRBV11-3
abundance: -
CDR3aa: CASSPLAGTNTGELFF
CDR3nt: TGTGCCAGCAGCCCTCTGGCTGGGACCAACACCGGGGAGCTGTTTTTT

d_gene: TRBD1
j_gene: TRBJ2-5
v_gene: TRBV4-1
abundance: -
CDR3aa: CASSLRQGAWETQYF
CDR3nt: TGCGCCAGCAGCCTCAGGCAGGGGGCATGGGAGACCCAGTACTTC

d_gene: -
j_gene: TRBJ1-2
v_gene: TRBV10-3
abundance: many
CDR3aa: CAISERQPAGYGYTF
CDR3nt: TGTGCCATCAGTGAGAGGCAGCCCGCTGGCTATGGCTACACCTTC

d_gene: -
j_gene: TRBJ1-1
v_gene: TRBV30
abundance: -
CDR3aa: CAWSLQENTEAFF
CDR3nt: TGTGCCTGGAGTTTGCAGGAGAACACTGAAGCTTTCTTT

d_gene: -
j_gene: TRBJ2-7
v_gene: TRBV6-1
abundance: -
CDR3aa: CASIGRQGSYEQYF
CDR3nt: TGTGCCAGCATTGGGAGGCAGGGCTCCTACGAGCAGTACTTC

d_gene: -
j_gene: TRBJ2-3
v_gene: TRBV6-6
abundance: -
CDR3aa: CASRPPDGRTDTQYF
CDR3nt: TGTGCCAGCAGACCCCCTGACGGGCGCACAGATACGCAGTATTTT

d_gene: TRBD2
j_gene: TRBJ2-1
v_gene: TRBV30
abundance: -
CDR3aa: CAWIGRPQGEQFF
CDR3nt: TGTGCCTGGATCGGGAGGCCCCAGGGTGAGCAGTTCTTC

d_gene: TRBD2
j_gene: TRBJ2-7
v_gene: TRBV4-3
abundance: -
CDR3aa: CASSQGFSGGTYEQYF
CDR3nt: TGCGCCAGCAGCCAAGGGTTTAGCGGGGGCACCTACGAGCAGTACTTC

d_gene: TRBD1
j_gene: TRBJ2-1
v_gene: TRBV29-1
abundance: few
CDR3aa: CSVQTGGGFSDEQFF
CDR3nt: TGCAGCGTACAAACAGGGGGTGGGTTTTCTGATGAGCAGTTCTTC

d_gene: TRBD1
j_gene: TRBJ2-7
v_gene: TRBV29-1
abundance: -
CDR3aa: CSVGTGAYEQYF
CDR3nt: TGCAGCGTGGGGACAGGGGCCTACGAGCAGTACTTC

d_gene: -
j_gene: TRBJ2-7
v_gene: TRBV11-3
abundance: -
CDR3aa: CASSSIFVLLFLYEQYF
CDR3nt: TGTGCCAGCAGCTCCATTTTCGTACTTCTTTTCCTCTACGAGCAGTACTTC

d_gene: TRBD2
j_gene: TRBJ2-7
v_gene: TRBV7-2
abundance: -
CDR3aa: CASSLNRAGVFYF
CDR3nt: TGTGCCAGCAGCTTAAACCGAGCGGGAGTATTTTACTTC

d_gene: TRBD2
j_gene: TRBJ2-1
v_gene: TRBV11-3
abundance: -
CDR3aa: CASSLVGTSGRHEQFF
CDR3nt: TGTGCCAGCAGCTTAGTGGGGACTAGCGGGAGGCATGAGCAGTTCTTC

d_gene: -
j_gene: TRBJ1-1
v_gene: TRBV18
abundance: -
CDR3aa: CASSPREGNTEAFF
CDR3nt: TGTGCCAGCTCACCACGGGAGGGGAACACTGAAGCTTTCTTT

d_gene: -
j_gene: TRBJ2-1
v_gene: TRBV11-2
abundance: -
CDR3aa: CASSPSGQSSYNEQFF
CDR3nt: TGTGCCAGCAGCCCCAGCGGACAAAGCTCCTACAATGAGCAGTTCTTC

d_gene: TRBD2
j_gene: TRBJ2-5
v_gene: TRBV10-3
abundance: -
CDR3aa: CAISEGLAGVSAKETQYF
CDR3nt: TGTGCCATCAGTGAGGGACTAGCGGGAGTATCTGCTAAAGAGACCCAGTACTTC

d_gene: -
j_gene: TRBJ1-6
v_gene: TRBV25-1
abundance: -
CDR3aa: CAGREDPYSPLHF
CDR3nt: TGTGCCGGCAGGGAAGACCCTTACTCACCCCTCCACTTT

d_gene: TRBD1
j_gene: TRBJ1-5
v_gene: TRBV5-6
abundance: -
CDR3aa: CASSHGQGKVSNQPQHF
CDR3nt: TGTGCCAGCAGCCATGGACAGGGGAAGGTCAGCAATCAGCCCCAGCATTTT

d_gene: -
j_gene: TRBJ2-7
v_gene: TRBV19
abundance: -
CDR3aa: CASSIAEGTEQYF
CDR3nt: TGTGCCAGTAGTATAGCGGAGGGAACGGAGCAGTACTTC

d_gene: TRBD2
j_gene: TRBJ2-7
v_gene: TRBV5-6
abundance: -
CDR3aa: CASSLLKRERNEQYF
CDR3nt: TGTGCCAGCAGCTTGCTGAAGCGGGAGCGAAACGAGCAGTACTTC

d_gene: -
j_gene: TRBJ2-5
v_gene: TRBV18
abundance: few
CDR3aa: CASSPPQTQIETQYF
CDR3nt: TGTGCCAGCTCACCACCGCAGACTCAAATTGAGACCCAGTACTTC

d_gene: TRBD2
j_gene: TRBJ2-1
v_gene: TRBV19
abundance: -
CDR3aa: CASSGLAGNSYNEQFF
CDR3nt: TGTGCCAGTAGTGGCCTAGCGGGAAACTCCTACAATGAGCAGTTCTTC

d_gene: TRBD2
j_gene: TRBJ2-7
v_gene: TRBV5-1
abundance: -
CDR3aa: CASSPGLAGGPGKFVEQYF
CDR3nt: TGCGCCAGCAGCCCCGGACTAGCGGGAGGGCCGGGGAAATTTGTGGAGCAGTACTTC

d_gene: -
j_gene: TRBJ2-5
v_gene: TRBV6-1
abundance: -
CDR3aa: CATTDKAWETQYF
CDR3nt: TGTGCCACCACGGATAAAGCTTGGGAGACCCAGTACTTC

d_gene: -
j_gene: TRBJ2-1
v_gene: TRBV5-1
abundance: -
CDR3aa: CASSLQGIDRDEQFF
CDR3nt: TGCGCCAGCAGCTTGCAGGGAATCGACCGGGATGAGCAGTTCTTC

d_gene: -
j_gene: TRBJ1-1
v_gene: TRBV4-3
abundance: once
CDR3aa: CASSHGTQSEAFF
CDR3nt: TGCGCCAGCAGCCATGGGACACAGTCTGAAGCTTTCTTT

d_gene: TRBD2
j_gene: TRBJ2-1
v_gene: TRBV9
abundance: -
CDR3aa: CASSVRTSGSHNEQFF
CDR3nt: TGTGCCAGCAGCGTTAGGACTAGCGGGAGTCACAATGAGCAGTTCTTC

d_gene: TRBD1
j_gene: TRBJ2-7
v_gene: TRBV2
abundance: -
CDR3aa: CASSKRRQGSDYEQYF
CDR3nt: TGTGCCAGCAGTAAACGAAGACAGGGCTCGGACTACGAGCAGTACTTC

d_gene: -
j_gene: TRBJ2-7
v_gene: TRBV9
abundance: once
CDR3aa: CASSVAGYSEQYF
CDR3nt: TGTGCCAGCAGCGTAGCAGGGTACAGCGAGCAGTACTTC